This TCR beta chain was recovered during a study of blood T cell repertoires in COVID-19. Study-level background: Samples taken during acute and convalescent COVID-19 were collected in the United States, Italy and Spain.

Living in under 30 US areas, the participants were between about 18 and 100 years of age. Participants' own reports of clinical history determined their cohort assignment. Points on this clone: This is likely a read error, given that the CDR3 carries no conserved phenylalanine or tryptophan at its end. Because the CDR3's place on the DNA is in doubt, the DNA is left out and the CDR3 is given as listed by TCRdb.

Assay used: immunoSEQ multiplex PCR; TCRdb lists only in-frame clones, some missing. Counted here are 250,000 to 350,000 clones, around 87% occurring once; the ten biggest clones make up approximately 5%. The CDR3 is 10 amino acids in total, end residues counted. The receptor comes from a woman aged 30 to 39 who had recovered from COVID-19. J is TRBJ1-2 and V is TRBV21-1; the table's D call TRBD1 went unverified against the DNA. TRBV21-1 is classified as a pseudogene. Sample: PBMCs or T cells enriched from blood (not recorded which). CDR3 in amino acids: CASSKGDRGK.